The 32 T cell receptor beta chains listed next were all sequenced from one sample in a study of shared clonotypes between healthy human individuals. The protocol was immunoSEQ multiplex PCR, while the TCRdb copy is restricted to in-frame clones and leaves out a portion. The table shows roughly 2.5 million clones, with 85% to 95% occurring only once. Source material: naive CD4+ T cells sorted from blood. Subset: CD45RA+ positively selected. Receptors originate from a young man in good health.

The gene calls are TRBV5-1 and TRBJ2-3, with 9 bases aligning to TRBD1. The CDR3 spans 16 residues. The V and J ends lost 4 bases and 1 base, in that order; junction bases with no gene match: 7. In germline, CDR1 is SGHRS, CDR2 YFSETQ. DNA for the CDR3: TGCGCCAGCAGCGATACAGGGGGCTCGGGCACAGATACGCAGTATTTT. This encodes CASSDTGGSGTDTQYF.

This rearrangement joins TRBV4-1 to TRBJ1-4, with D possibly matching TRBD1 (5 bases). The V and J ends lost 1 base and 6 bases respectively, with 12 bases between them. The CDR3 extends over 15 amino acids. Germline CDR1 MGHRA, CDR2 YSYEKL. CDR3 loop: CASSQGRLGDEKLFF. DNA for the CDR3: TGCGCCAGCAGCCAAGGAAGACTAGGGGATGAAAAACTGTTTTTT.

The chain combines TRBV6-5 with TRBJ1-2, with D tentatively TRBD1 (5 bases). Germline CDR1 is MNHEY and CDR2 is SVGAGI. Trimming took 4 bases from V and 8 from J, leaving 14 bases between them. There are 13 residues in the CDR3. The CDR3 DNA reads TGTGCCAGCAGTTCATCGGGGGTCGGAGGCTACACCTTC. Protein: CASSSSGVGGYTF.

V and J are TRBV6-1 and TRBJ1-2; D is unclear. Trimming cost V 7 bases and J 4 bases, with 16 bases left between them. From germline, CDR1 is MNHNS and CDR2 SASEGT. This CDR3 has 14 amino acids. CDR3: CASTSWEDGYGYTF. The CDR3 DNA is TGTGCCAGCACCTCATGGGAGGACGGCTATGGCTACACCTTC.

The chain carries TRBV28 and TRBJ1-2; 8 nucleotides match TRBD1. Germline V CDR1 and CDR2: MDHEN, SYDVKM. V shed 8 bases and J 3 bases; nucleotides not matched to a gene: 2. The CDR3 consists of 12 residues. CDR3 in DNA: TGTGCCAGCGAACAGGGGGACTATGGCTACACCTTC. Translating it yields CASEQGDYGYTF.

V and J are TRBV6-5 and TRBJ1-2, with a tentative D call TRBD1 (5 bases). V lost 6 bases and J lost 4, with 12 bases in between. CDR1 MNHEY and CDR2 SVGAGI come from the germline V gene. The CDR3 sequence is 13 residues long. CDR3 in amino acids: CASRPGGVYGYTF. The CDR3, as DNA: TGTGCCAGCAGGCCCGGGGGGGTCTATGGCTACACCTTC.

The chain joins TRBV21-1 to TRBJ2-2; TRBD2, the table's D call, was not compared with the DNA. TRBV21-1 is a pseudogene segment. The CDR3 has 20 residues. Here the CDR3 DNA reads TGTGCCAGCAGCAAAGTCGTTGGACTAGCGGGAGCACAGAACACCGGGGAGCTGTTTTTT. Residues: CASSKVVGLAGAQNTGELFF.

This clone was observed a single time. The V and J genes are TRBV6-5 and TRBJ2-7; 8 bases match TRBD1. The CDR3 is made up of 14 amino acids. Germline V gene data show CDR1 as MNHEY and CDR2 as SVGAGI. V trimming: 7 bases; J trimming: 2 bases; junction bases outside the gene matches: 7. Written as DNA, the CDR3 is TGTGCCAGCACCCCTGGCAGGGGGCCCTACGAGCAGTACTTC. This gives the protein CASTPGRGPYEQYF.

There are a few counts of this clone. The chain combines TRBV28 with TRBJ2-2, with D possibly matching TRBD1 (5 bases). The germline gives CDR1 MDHEN, CDR2 SYDVKM. The CDR3 sequence is 13 residues long. The V gene lost 6 bases and the J gene lost 4 bases, with 9 bases spanning the gap. CDR3 sequence reads: CASRTDSTGELFF. In DNA form, the CDR3 reads TGTGCCAGCAGAACAGACAGCACCGGGGAGCTGTTTTTT.

The chain employs TRBV7-2 and TRBJ2-3, with 7 bases fitting TRBD2. The CDR3 is made up of 14 amino acids. J was trimmed by 1 base and V by 5 bases; bases with no gene match: 3. Per germline, CDR1 SGHTA and CDR2 FQGNSA. The CDR3 sequence: CASSVGRGTDTQYF. The CDR3 region has the DNA TGTGCCAGCAGCGTTGGGAGGGGCACAGATACGCAGTATTTT.

V gene TRBV5-4 combines with J gene TRBJ1-6; the match to TRBD1 covers 9 bases. With 9 bases clipped from V and 6 bases from J, the junction kept 7 bases outside the gene matches. The germline V gene encodes CDR1 SGHNT and CDR2 YYREEE (reference sequence). The CDR3 spans 14 residues. The CDR3 DNA reads TGTGCCACCACTCCGGACAGGGGTAATTCACCCCTCCACTTT. It encodes CATTPDRGNSPLHF. The variable domain in full, with the rest retrieved from reference TRBV5-4 and TRBJ1-6, is ETGVTQSPTHLIKTRGQQVTLRCSSQSGHNTVSWYQQALGQGPQFIFQYYREEENGRGNFPPRFSGLQFPNYSSELNVNALELDDSALYLCATTPDRGNSPLHFGNGTRLTVT.

This rearrangement joins TRBV20-1 to TRBJ2-7, with D possibly matching TRBD2 (6 bases). Germline V gene sequence: CDR1 DFQATT, CDR2 SNEGSKA (reference sequence). Deletions cut 7 bases from V and 6 bases from J, with 13 bases between. The CDR3 runs 11 residues. As DNA, the CDR3 is TGCAGTGGCTCTGACGGGGGCGAGCAGTACTTC. Protein sequence: CSGSDGGEQYF.

V usage is TRBV18 and J usage is TRBJ2-6, with 15 nucleotides matching TRBD2. In germline, CDR1 is KGHSH, CDR2 LQKENI. Unmatched junction bases numbered 6, after V lost 5 bases and J lost 4 bases. This CDR3 region has 18 residues. The CDR3 is CASSSGLAGGPGANVLTF. The CDR3 DNA reads TGTGCCAGCTCATCGGGACTAGCGGGGGGTCCCGGGGCCAACGTCCTGACTTTC.

V and J are TRBV4-1 and TRBJ1-6; 7 bases line up with TRBD1. CDR1 MGHRA and CDR2 YSYEKL come from the germline V gene. The CDR3 length is 18 residues. Unmatched junction bases numbered 11, after V lost 6 bases and J lost 0 bases. The CDR3 nucleotides are TGCGCCAGCAGGGACGGAGACAGGGAGAACTCCTATAATTCACCCCTCCACTTT. Translating gives CASRDGDRENSYNSPLHF.

This rearrangement joins TRBV25-1 to TRBJ2-1; 9 nucleotides align to TRBD2. The J segment lost 0 bases and the V segment lost 3 bases, leaving 3 bases of the junction unmatched. Germline V CDR1 and CDR2: MGHDK, SYGVNS. There are 16 residues in the CDR3. CDR3 in DNA: TGTGCCAGCAGTGACCTAGCGGGGAACTCCTACAATGAGCAGTTCTTC. This translates into CASSDLAGNSYNEQFF.

The chain couples TRBV7-2 to TRBJ1-2; D is unclear. The CDR3 consists of 11 residues. The germline V gene encodes CDR1 SGHTA and CDR2 FQGNSA. Trimming left V 7 bases short and J 5 bases short, with 8 bases between. The CDR3 coding sequence is TGTGCCAGCATCGGCATTTATGGCTACACCTTC. This sequence encodes CASIGIYGYTF. The complete variable domain, with remaining parts taken from reference TRBV7-2 and TRBJ1-2, reads GAGVSQSPSNKVTEKGKDVELRCDPISGHTALYWYRQSLGQGLEFLIYFQGNSAPDKSGLPSDRFSAERTGGSVSTLTIQRTQQEDSAVYLCASIGIYGYTFGSGTRLTVV.

The J gene is TRBJ2-7, the V gene TRBV6-6; D uncertain. V lost 0 bases to trimming and J lost 5 bases, with 5 bases between them. The CDR3 is made up of 12 amino acids. Germline assignment: CDR1 MNHNY and CDR2 SVGAGI (reference sequence). The DNA of the CDR3 is TGTGCCAGCAGTTACTCACGGAACGAGCAGTACTTC. Its protein product is CASSYSRNEQYF.

V and J are TRBV5-6 and TRBJ1-6; TRBD1 aligns across 10 bases. CDR1 and CDR2 (germline): SGHDT, YYEEEE. The CDR3 contains 16 residues. After removal of 3 bases from V and 8 bases from J, the junction contained 8 bases not matched to a gene. In DNA, the CDR3 is TGTGCCAGCAGCTATCTTCGGGACAGGGGTTATTCACCCCTCCACTTT. Translation: CASSYLRDRGYSPLHF.

The chain combines TRBV18 with TRBJ1-3; maybe TRBD1 (5 bases). V lost 2 bases to trimming and J lost 0 bases, with 11 bases between them. This CDR3 has 16 amino acids. CDR1 and CDR2 (germline): KGHSH, LQKENI. The CDR3 DNA is TGTGCCAGCTCACCATTACAGGCACTCTCTGGAAACACCATATATTTT. It translates to CASSPLQALSGNTIYF.

The chain uses TRBV10-3 and TRBJ1-1; TRBD1 aligns across 9 bases. Germline lookup yields CDR1 ENHRY and CDR2 SYGVKD. CDR3 length: 15 amino acids. The junction had 7 bases not matched to a gene; V was cut back by 2 bases and J by 6 bases. CDR3 region: CAISERDRESSEAFF. In nucleotides, the CDR3 is TGTGCCATCAGTGAGCGGGACAGGGAGAGTTCTGAAGCTTTCTTT.

This chain's CDR3 is CSVEALPDYGYTF. For the CDR3, the DNA is TGCAGCGTTGAGGCGCTACCCGACTATGGCTACACCTTC. The rearrangement uses TRBV29-1 and TRBJ1-2; D remains unclear. This CDR3 region has 13 residues. V lost 3 bases and J lost 3, with 11 bases in between. Germline CDR1 SQVTM, CDR2 ANQGSEA.

The chain uses TRBV2 and TRBJ2-2, with D possibly called TRBD1 or TRBD2 (5 bases each). The CDR3 runs to 14 residues. The V end was cut by 7 bases, the J end by 2 bases, with 11 bases between. Germline V gene sequence: CDR1 SNHLY, CDR2 FYNNEI. CDR3 sequence (DNA): TGTGCCAGCACGGGACGGTCCAACACCGGGGAGCTGTTTTTT. This codes for CASTGRSNTGELFF.

The chain carries TRBV6-1 and TRBJ2-7; 7 bases match TRBD1. This CDR3 region has 15 residues. The germline CDR1 and CDR2 sequences are MNHNS and SASEGT. V shed 4 bases and J 0 bases; nucleotides not matched to a gene: 6. The CDR3 loop is CASSAQGLSSYEQYF. The CDR3 DNA reads as TGTGCCAGCAGTGCACAGGGGCTAAGCTCCTACGAGCAGTACTTC.

J is TRBJ2-3 and V is TRBV28; 7 bases align to TRBD2. Germline-derived CDR1 and CDR2 are MDHEN and SYDVKM. The CDR3 contains 15 residues. V shed 6 bases and J 5 bases; nucleotides not matched to a gene: 11. The CDR3 bases are TGTGCCAGCAGCAGCCAAGGTGCGGGGGTAGATACGCAGTATTTT. The encoded protein is CASSSQGAGVDTQYF.

This clone occurred once. The chain carries TRBV7-2 and TRBJ2-1, with a tentative D call TRBD2 (6 bases). The V gene's germline CDR1 is SGHTA and CDR2 FQGNSA. Trimming stripped 11 bases from V and 12 bases from J, with 20 bases between. The CDR3 has 12 amino acids. The CDR3 DNA follows: TGTGCCTCCGGAGGGTCCCACTGGGGGCAGTTCTTC. It specifies CASGGSHWGQFF. The whole variable domain, filled in from reference TRBV7-2 and TRBJ2-1, reads GAGVSQSPSNKVTEKGKDVELRCDPISGHTALYWYRQSLGQGLEFLIYFQGNSAPDKSGLPSDRFSAERTGGSVSTLTIQRTQQEDSAVYLCASGGSHWGQFFGPGTRLTVL.

This chain joins TRBV7-2 and TRBJ2-1, with TRBD1 matching over 7 bases. Trimming cost V 5 bases and J 9 bases; bases outside gene matches: 16. This CDR3 contains 16 residues. CDR1 and CDR2 from the germline V gene are SGHTA and FQGNSA. The CDR3 DNA reads TGTGCCAGCAGCACGGTGGCAGGGGGTTGGAGGAGTGAGCAGTTCTTC. Protein: CASSTVAGGWRSEQFF.

This clone was seen just once. The V gene is TRBV7-9, the J gene TRBJ2-7; 9 nucleotides line up with TRBD1. Unmatched junction bases numbered 11, after V lost 6 bases and J lost 5 bases. This CDR3 has 15 amino acids. Per the germline V gene, CDR1 is SEHNR and CDR2 is FQNEAQ (reference sequence). In DNA form, the CDR3 reads TGTGCCAGCAGTCCCACCGGGACAGGGCTCGACGAGCAGTACTTC. This codes for CASSPTGTGLDEQYF. Looking up the rest from reference TRBV7-9 and TRBJ2-7 gives the full variable domain: DTGVSQNPRHKITKRGQNVTFRCDPISEHNRLYWYRQTLGQGPEFLTYFQNEAQLEKSRLLSDRFSAERPKGSFSTLEIQRTEQGDSAMYLCASSPTGTGLDEQYFGPGTRLTVT.

This clone was counted once. Other nucleotide sequences in the sample specify the same CDR3. This chain's CDR3 is CAWSQGAETQYF. CDR3 nucleotide sequence: TGTGCCTGGAGCCAGGGAGCGGAGACCCAGTACTTC. The chain links TRBV30 to TRBJ2-5; D is perhaps TRBD1 or TRBD2 (5 bases each). V was clipped by 3 bases and J by 5 bases, with 10 bases between them. This CDR3 has 12 amino acids. Germline loops: CDR1 GTSNPN, CDR2 SVGIG (reference sequence).

This chain joins TRBV6-6 and TRBJ2-3; D remains ambiguous. The CDR3 totals 14 residues. Trimming shortened V by 7 bases and J by 2 bases, and 13 bases separated the two germline ends. The germline V gene encodes CDR1 MNHNY and CDR2 SVGAGI (reference sequence). The CDR3 region has the DNA TGTGCCAGCAAGGTTAGGGCTTACACAGATACGCAGTATTTT. It yields the protein CASKVRAYTDTQYF.

V is TRBV6-5 and J is TRBJ1-2, with TRBD1 matching over 10 bases. The CDR3 consists of 14 residues. CDR1 and CDR2 (germline): MNHEY, SVGAGI. The V and J ends lost 5 bases and 3 bases, in that order; junction bases with no gene match: 3. As DNA, the CDR3 is TGTGCCAGCAGTATCGGGACAGGGGACTATGGCTACACCTTC. Amino acids: CASSIGTGDYGYTF.

This rearrangement joins TRBV6-5 to TRBJ2-2; TRBD2 agrees at 10 bases. The ends lost 8 bases at V and 4 bases at J; junction bases unmatched: 7. The length of the CDR3 is 15 residues. The germline V gene encodes CDR1 MNHEY and CDR2 SVGAGI. CDR3 coding DNA: TGTGCCAGCCGTCTCAGACTAGCGGGCACCGGGGAGCTGTTTTTT. The encoded protein is CASRLRLAGTGELFF.

The chain has TRBV10-2 and TRBJ2-5, with 12 nucleotides matching TRBD2. Germline V lookup: CDR1 WSHSY, CDR2 SAAADI. The length of the CDR3 is 15 residues. V was clipped by 6 bases and J by 1 base; unmatched bases: 3. This CDR3 is CASRKTSGGQETQYF. The DNA of the CDR3 is TGCGCCAGCAGGAAGACTAGCGGGGGCCAAGAGACCCAGTACTTC.